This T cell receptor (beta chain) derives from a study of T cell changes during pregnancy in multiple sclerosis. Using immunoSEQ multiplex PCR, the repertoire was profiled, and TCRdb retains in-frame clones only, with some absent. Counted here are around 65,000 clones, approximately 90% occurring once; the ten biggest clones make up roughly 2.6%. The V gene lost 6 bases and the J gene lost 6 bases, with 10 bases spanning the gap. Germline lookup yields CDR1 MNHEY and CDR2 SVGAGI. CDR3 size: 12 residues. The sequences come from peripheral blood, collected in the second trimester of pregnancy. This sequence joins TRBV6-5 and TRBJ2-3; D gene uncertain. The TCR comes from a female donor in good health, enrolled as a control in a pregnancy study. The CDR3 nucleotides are TGTGCCAGCAGCTGGAGCTCCGATACGCAGTATTTT. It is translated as CASSWSSDTQYF.